These 6 T cell receptor beta chains were all obtained from the same sample, sequenced in a study of OX40 agonist ivuxolimab in advanced cancers. Assay: immunoSEQ multiplex PCR; the TCRdb copy retains only in-frame clones and omits some. The sample shows just under 80,000 clones, 80% to 90% of them seen only once. The sequenced sample was CD4+ or CD8+ T cells sorted from blood, obtained in a trial of the OX40 agonist ivuxolimab. The receptors were sampled from an adult with an advanced solid tumor such as melanoma, head and neck, liver or kidney cancer.

The rearrangement links TRBV5-1 to TRBJ2-5; D might be TRBD1 (6 bases). Trimming cost V 3 bases and J 1 base, with 13 bases left between them. Germline V gene lookup returns CDR1 SGHRS and CDR2 YFSETQ. This CDR3 is 15 amino acids long. CDR3 loop: CASSWKTGFQETQYF. CDR3 in DNA: TGCGCCAGCAGCTGGAAGACAGGATTCCAAGAGACCCAGTACTTC.

The chain couples TRBV9 to TRBJ2-5; perhaps TRBD1 as D (6 bases). Trimming took 3 bases from V and 2 from J, leaving 11 bases between them. The length of the CDR3 is 14 residues. Germline-derived CDR1 and CDR2 are SGDLS and YYNGEE. CDR3 protein: CASSAQQGQETQYF. The CDR3 DNA reads as TGTGCCAGCAGCGCCCAACAGGGTCAAGAGACCCAGTACTTC.

The rearrangement links TRBV27 to TRBJ1-1; D may be TRBD1 (6 bases). The CDR3 runs to 20 residues. Trimming took off 5 bases at V and 0 bases at J, with 28 bases between the two ends. The germline V gene encodes CDR1 MNHEY and CDR2 SMNVEV (reference sequence). CDR3 bases: TGTGCCAGCAGTATCTCATTCGAAGACAGGCCTCGCCTTATGAACACTGAAGCTTTCTTT. It is translated as CASSISFEDRPRLMNTEAFF.

The chain combines TRBV7-2 with TRBJ2-4; D perhaps matches TRBD1 (5 bases). The CDR3 extends over 14 amino acids. From germline, CDR1 is SGHTA and CDR2 FQGNSA. Trimming removed 3 bases at V and 8 bases at J, with 14 bases between. The CDR3 nucleotides read TGTGCCAGCAGCTTCATGCAGGGAAGCGACATTCAGTACTTC. It translates to CASSFMQGSDIQYF.

The chain uses TRBV2 and TRBJ1-2; D gene ambiguous. The CDR3 extends over 12 amino acids. CDR1 is SNHLY and CDR2 is FYNNEI in the germline V gene. The germline V and J ends were trimmed by 7 bases and 2 bases, with 8 bases remaining between them. CDR3 in DNA: TGTGCCAGCACCCTAACCAACTATGGCTACACCTTC. The encoded protein is CASTLTNYGYTF.

This clone was observed a single time. The chain couples TRBV7-2 to TRBJ1-1; no clear D. Per the germline V gene, CDR1 is SGHTA and CDR2 is FQGNSA. The V end was cut by 5 bases, the J end by 5 bases, with 21 bases between. This CDR3 contains 16 residues. CDR3 loop: CASSRFYVRVGTEAFF. CDR3 nucleotide sequence: TGTGCCAGCAGCCGTTTTTACGTCCGGGTAGGTACTGAAGCTTTCTTT.